The rows below give T cell receptor beta chains drawn from one sample of a study of T cell responses to AZD1222 COVID-19 vaccine. Some clones are missing from TCRdb's copy, which holds only in-frame ones; the method was immunoSEQ multiplex PCR. This repertoire shows over 110,000 clones, roughly nine tenths found once; its top ten account for approximately 9%. The sample here was peripheral blood, taken 28 days after the second AZD1222 dose. The receptors were sampled from an adult who received the AZD1222 COVID-19 vaccine. CDR3s include the opening cysteine and the closing phenylalanine or tryptophan. D genes are given only for firm matches. Where a row states a size, it is once, few, many or the class of an expanded clone; other rows omit it.

clone_size,v_call,d_call,j_call,cdr3_aa,cdr3_nt
-,TRBV2,-,TRBJ1-2,CASEVVKNYGYTF,TGTGCCAGTGAGGTGGTAAAGAACTATGGCTACACCTTC
-,TRBV12-3/TRBV12-4,-,TRBJ1-4,CASRKDEKLFF,TGTGCCAGCAGAAAGGACGAAAAACTGTTTTTT
-,TRBV7-9,-,TRBJ2-5,CASRRSEYSGTRETQYF,TGTGCCAGCAGGCGTAGCGAATATTCCGGGACAAGAGAGACCCAGTACTTC
-,TRBV10-3,-,TRBJ1-5,CAISEGRGGQPQHF,TGTGCCATCAGTGAGGGGAGGGGAGGCCAGCCCCAGCATTTT
-,TRBV6-5,-,TRBJ1-1,CATGEVTEAFF,TGTGCCACCGGGGAGGTCACTGAAGCTTTCTTT
-,TRBV12-3/TRBV12-4,-,TRBJ1-1,CASSFDREAFF,TGTGCCAGCAGTTTCGACAGGGAAGCTTTCTTT
once,TRBV18,-,TRBJ2-7,CASSPPQGITYEQYF,TGTGCCAGCTCACCACCCCAGGGGATCACCTACGAGCAGTACTTC
-,TRBV6-5,-,TRBJ2-3,CASSYSAAAGDTQYF,TGTGCCAGCAGTTATTCGGCCGCTGCCGGGGATACGCAGTATTTT
once,TRBV28,TRBD1,TRBJ1-2,CASSLGTGHHYGYTF,TGTGCCAGCAGTTTGGGGACAGGGCATCACTATGGCTACACCTTC
-,TRBV2,TRBD1,TRBJ1-1,CASSYEGAGEAFF,TGTGCCAGCTCCTACGAGGGGGCGGGTGAAGCTTTCTTT
-,TRBV7-2,TRBD1,TRBJ1-2,CASSPQGARYGYTF,TGTGCCAGCAGCCCCCAGGGGGCAAGATATGGCTACACCTTC
-,TRBV19,TRBD1,TRBJ2-1,CASSIGQGVTYNEQFF,TGTGCCAGTAGTATTGGACAGGGGGTAACCTACAATGAGCAGTTCTTC
-,TRBV5-1,-,TRBJ1-1,CASTLVGLGNTEAFF,TGCGCCAGCACCCTCGTGGGGTTGGGGAACACTGAAGCTTTCTTT